The 22 T cell receptor beta chains reported below all come from one sample, sequenced in a study of blood T cell repertoires in COVID-19. The protocol was immunoSEQ multiplex PCR, while the TCRdb copy is restricted to in-frame clones and leaves out a portion. The sample consists of fewer than 35,000 clones, more than 90% of them appearing once. Sequencing was performed on peripheral blood. Source of these receptors: a human donor in a cohort sampled during active COVID-19.

The V and J genes are TRBV7-6 and TRBJ1-2; no reliable D call. CDR1 is SGHVS and CDR2 is FNYEAQ in the germline V gene. CDR3 size: 15 residues. V lost 5 bases and J 4 bases, leaving 17 bases between the germline ends. DNA for the CDR3: TGTGCCAGCAGCCCCAGGCCTCAAGTGGGCTATGGCTACACCTTC. This gives the protein CASSPRPQVGYGYTF.

The chain carries TRBV5-8 and TRBJ1-1, with 10 bases matching TRBD1. The CDR3 extends over 18 amino acids. With 0 bases clipped from V and 3 bases from J, the junction kept 11 bases outside the gene matches. The germline V gene has CDR1 SGHTS and CDR2 YDEGEE. CDR3 region: CASSLDRDRGMVDTEAFF. In DNA form, the CDR3 reads TGTGCCAGCAGCTTGGACCGGGACAGGGGTATGGTGGACACTGAAGCTTTCTTT.

The chain is built from TRBV10-3 and TRBJ1-2, with 7 bases matching TRBD1. Trimming cost V 8 bases and J 5 bases; bases outside gene matches: 8. Per germline, CDR1 ENHRY and CDR2 SYGVKD. CDR3 length equals 13 residues. The CDR3 sequence is CAIRLTGQYGYTF. The CDR3 coding sequence is TGTGCCATCCGTTTGACAGGGCAGTATGGCTACACCTTC.

The rearrangement uses TRBV7-8 and TRBJ1-5; D gene ambiguous. This CDR3 comprises 13 residues. V was shortened by 5 bases and J by 0 bases, with 5 bases between the two germline ends. Germline V gene lookup returns CDR1 SGHVS and CDR2 FQNEAQ. The CDR3 DNA sequence: TGTGCCAGCAGCCGCTATAGCAATCAGCCCCAGCATTTT. It yields the protein CASSRYSNQPQHF.

The chain employs TRBV29-1 and TRBJ2-7; D perhaps matches TRBD2 (5 bases). The CDR3 consists of 11 residues. The germline V gene has CDR1 SQVTM and CDR2 ANQGSEA. V lost 4 bases and J 6 bases, leaving 10 bases between the germline ends. The CDR3 DNA reads as TGCAGCGTTGGAGGGCCGGGCGAGCAGTACTTC. It codes for CSVGGPGEQYF.

The rearrangement joins TRBV6-5 to TRBJ2-7; 7 nucleotides match TRBD1. The V and J ends lost 0 bases and 6 bases, in that order; junction bases with no gene match: 8. Germline CDR1 and CDR2: MNHEY and SVGAGI. CDR3 length: 15 amino acids. The CDR3, as DNA: TGTGCCAGCAGTTACTCGAGGGACAGCCCTCGCGAGCAGTACTTC. Translation: CASSYSRDSPREQYF.

This sequence joins TRBV5-6 and TRBJ2-1; D gene ambiguous. CDR3 size: 11 residues. Germline-derived CDR1 and CDR2 are SGHDT and YYEEEE. The V and J ends lost 0 bases and 9 bases respectively, with 4 bases between them. Here the CDR3 reads CASSLGGEQFF. The CDR3 nucleotides are TGTGCCAGCAGCTTGGGCGGTGAGCAGTTCTTC.

The chain joins TRBV12-3 or TRBV12-4 to TRBJ1-5, with D maybe TRBD1 (5 bases). V lost 6 bases, J lost 7 bases, and 13 bases lay in between. The CDR3 covers 13 residues. The CDR3 DNA follows: TGTGCCAGCAGCATCGCGGGGCTCCAGCCCCAGCATTTT. Amino acids: CASSIAGLQPQHF.

This chain connects TRBV5-6 to TRBJ2-7; TRBD2 agrees at 8 bases. V lost 2 bases, J lost 1 base, and 11 bases stayed unmatched. There are 17 residues in the CDR3. Per the germline V gene, CDR1 is SGHDT and CDR2 is YYEEEE. This chain's CDR3 is CASSLLVSGSLSYEQYF. The CDR3 region has the DNA TGTGCCAGCAGCTTATTGGTGAGCGGGAGTCTGTCCTACGAGCAGTACTTC.

A note on this clone: A junction boundary mismatches the germline segment, possibly from a read error. The chain employs TRBV15 and TRBJ1-5; D call uncertain. This CDR3 is 17 amino acids long. Germline CDR1 reads LNHNV; CDR2 reads YYDKDF (reference sequence). The CDR3 bases are TGTGCCACCAGCCGAGACTCAGGAGGGATTCCAGATCAGCCCCAGCATTTT. Translating gives CATSRDSGGIPDQPQHF.

The chain combines TRBV6-5 with TRBJ2-3, with 8 bases identical to TRBD2. From germline, CDR1 is MNHEY and CDR2 SVGAGI. The CDR3 consists of 14 residues. V was clipped by 6 bases and J by 0 bases; unmatched bases: 2. The CDR3 loop is CASSRGGSTDTQYF. The CDR3 bases are TGTGCCAGCAGCCGCGGGGGGAGCACAGATACGCAGTATTTT.

The chain joins TRBV5-1 to TRBJ2-1; 9 bases line up with TRBD2. J gave up 1 base and V 4 bases, and 3 bases lay outside the gene matches. CDR1 and CDR2 from the germline V gene are SGHRS and YFSETQ. The CDR3 sequence is 15 residues long. The CDR3 is CASSPSGASYNEQFF. Written as DNA, the CDR3 is TGCGCCAGCAGCCCTAGCGGGGCTTCCTACAATGAGCAGTTCTTC.

J is TRBJ1-5 and V is TRBV15; 8 nucleotides align to TRBD1. Unmatched junction bases numbered 6, after V lost 1 base and J lost 7 bases. CDR3 length: 15 amino acids. Germline CDR1 reads LNHNV; CDR2 reads YYDKDF (reference sequence). The CDR3 region has the DNA TGTGCCACCAGCAGAGCCAGGGGGCAGGGACAGCCCCAGCATTTT. Translated, it gives CATSRARGQGQPQHF.

The gene calls are TRBV19 and TRBJ2-7; 10 nucleotides line up with TRBD2. Unmatched junction bases numbered 6, after V lost 5 bases and J lost 2 bases. Per germline, CDR1 LNHDA and CDR2 SQIVND (reference sequence). CDR3 length: 15 residues. CDR3 coding DNA: TGTGCCAGTAGTGACCGGCTAGCGGGAGCCTACGAGCAGTACTTC. Protein sequence: CASSDRLAGAYEQYF.

This chain connects TRBV9 to TRBJ1-2; D possibly corresponds to TRBD1 (5 bases). V shed 3 bases and J shed 3 bases, with 21 bases lying between them. Per germline, CDR1 SGDLS and CDR2 YYNGEE. The CDR3 length is 17 residues. CDR3 DNA sequence: TGTGCCAGCAGCGGGCCCAGGGAGGTACGGTTTGACTATGGCTACACCTTC. It translates to CASSGPREVRFDYGYTF.

The V and J genes are TRBV7-2 and TRBJ2-5, with D tentatively TRBD1 (6 bases). V lost 5 bases, J lost 4 bases, and 17 bases lay in between. The CDR3 is 15 amino acids. Germline assignment: CDR1 SGHTA and CDR2 FQGNSA. The CDR3 reads CASSLLGQTSETQYF. Here the CDR3 DNA reads TGTGCCAGCAGCCTTCTCGGACAGACATCAGAGACCCAGTACTTC.

The V gene is TRBV4-2, the J gene TRBJ2-5; D gene uncertain. CDR3 length equals 14 residues. Per the germline V gene, CDR1 is LGHNA and CDR2 is YNFKEQ. Trimming removed 0 bases from V and 2 bases from J, with 7 bases in between. This CDR3 is CASSQDRLQETQYF. The CDR3 DNA follows: TGTGCCAGCAGCCAAGACAGACTTCAAGAGACCCAGTACTTC.

V usage is TRBV12-3 or TRBV12-4 and J usage is TRBJ2-3; maybe TRBD1 (5 bases). The V end was cut by 3 bases, the J end by 4 bases, with 8 bases between. The CDR3 has 13 residues. The CDR3 DNA follows: TGTGCCAGCAGTTTTGGGGCGGCAGATACGCAGTATTTT. This gives the protein CASSFGAADTQYF.

The rearrangement links TRBV4-1 to TRBJ2-7; D might be TRBD1 (6 bases). The CDR3 runs 15 residues. CDR1 and CDR2 (germline): MGHRA, YSYEKL. V lost 1 base to trimming and J lost 2 bases, with 12 bases between them. This CDR3 is CASSQGHQGPYEQYF. The DNA of the CDR3 is TGCGCCAGCAGCCAAGGGCATCAGGGGCCCTACGAGCAGTACTTC.

This rearrangement joins TRBV5-4 to TRBJ2-2, with 7 bases matching TRBD1. This CDR3 has 16 amino acids. Trimming removed 2 bases from V and 4 bases from J; junction bases left unmatched: 8. Germline V gene data show CDR1 as SGHNT and CDR2 as YYREEE (reference sequence). The CDR3 sequence is CASSLGGQTGTGELFF. The CDR3 DNA reads TGTGCCAGCAGCTTAGGGGGACAGACCGGCACCGGGGAGCTGTTTTTT.

This clone was observed a few times. This chain joins TRBV4-1 and TRBJ1-3; D is unresolved. The CDR3 is 18 residues long. Trimming pared 1 base from V and 0 bases from J, leaving 16 bases between. Germline CDR1 MGHRA, CDR2 YSYEKL. The CDR3, as DNA: TGCGCCAGCAGCCAAGGGGTCCCTACAGTAGTCTCTGGAAACACCATATATTTT. Translating it yields CASSQGVPTVVSGNTIYF.

The chain couples TRBV5-1 to TRBJ2-5; D is perhaps TRBD1 (6 bases). The CDR3 length is 15 residues. V lost 2 bases and J 5 bases, leaving 16 bases between the germline ends. CDR1 SGHRS and CDR2 YFSETQ come from the germline V gene. CDR3 region: CASSLAPGVRETQYF. The CDR3 nucleotides are TGCGCCAGCAGCTTAGCTCCAGGGGTTAGGGAGACCCAGTACTTC.